The source of this TCR delta chain is a study of gamma-delta chains in newborns, infants, children. Study-wide background: Polyclonal expansion of innate γδ T cells after birth follows microbial exposure.

J was trimmed by 3 bases and V by 0 bases; bases with no gene match: 3. The CDR3 length is 14 residues. Germline assignment: CDR1 GEAIGNYY and CDR2 EKD. TCRdb redid the clone calls on the reads with CATT. The sample holds 14,000 to 15,000 delta-chain clones, 7% to 8.5% seen once. This clone has more than one count but fewer than ten. This receptor was obtained from a child who was a newborn, infant or young child, either healthy, febrile or measles-vaccinated (not recorded which). The chain employs TRDV2 and TRDJ1; 7 bases match TRDD3. The sample consisted of blood. The CDR3 spells CACDTVGGSDKLIF. The DNA of the CDR3 is TGTGCCTGTGACACCGTGGGGGGATCCGATAAACTCATCTTT.